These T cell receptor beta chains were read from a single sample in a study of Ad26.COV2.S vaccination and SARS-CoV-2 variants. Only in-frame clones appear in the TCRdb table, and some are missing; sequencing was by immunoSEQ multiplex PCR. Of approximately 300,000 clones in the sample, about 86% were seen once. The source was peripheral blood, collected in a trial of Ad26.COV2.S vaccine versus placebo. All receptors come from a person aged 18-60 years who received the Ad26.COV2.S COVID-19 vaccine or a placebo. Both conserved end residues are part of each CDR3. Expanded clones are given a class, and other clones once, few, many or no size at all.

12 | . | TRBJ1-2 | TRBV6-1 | CASREDREHYTF
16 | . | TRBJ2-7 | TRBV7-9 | CASSSGGVPLGYEQYF
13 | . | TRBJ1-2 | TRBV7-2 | CASSSQGAGGYTF
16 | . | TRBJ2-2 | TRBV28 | CASSSPHRGPTGELFF
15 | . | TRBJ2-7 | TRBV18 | CASSPRGPGVGEQYF
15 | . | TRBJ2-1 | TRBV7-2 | CASSSRGATYNEQFF
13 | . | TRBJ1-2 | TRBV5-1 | CASSGDGVYGYTF
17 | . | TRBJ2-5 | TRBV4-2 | CASSQAPSGGGRETQYF
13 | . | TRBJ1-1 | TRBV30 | CAWSSWGRTEAFF
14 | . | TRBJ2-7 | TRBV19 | CASSRREEAYEQYF
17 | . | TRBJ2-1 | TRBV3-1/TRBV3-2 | CASSQDWDRDFYNEQFF
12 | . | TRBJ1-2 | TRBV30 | CAWSLTHGGYTF
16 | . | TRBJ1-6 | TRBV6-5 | CASSYTTGSDNSPLHF
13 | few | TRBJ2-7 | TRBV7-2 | CASSFDKTYEQYF
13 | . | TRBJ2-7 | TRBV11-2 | CASSLDLGGGQYF
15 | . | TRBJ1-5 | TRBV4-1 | CASSQGDGGYQPQHF
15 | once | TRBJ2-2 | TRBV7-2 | CASSLLIADTGELFF
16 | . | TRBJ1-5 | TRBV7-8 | CASSLRDRVYNQPQHF
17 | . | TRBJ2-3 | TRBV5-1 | CASSLGNYRLTSDTQYF
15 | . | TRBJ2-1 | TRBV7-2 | CASSPDRGEYNEQFF
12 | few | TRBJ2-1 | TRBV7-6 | CASSLVHNEQFF
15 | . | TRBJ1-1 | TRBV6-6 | CASSYSPAMNTEAFF
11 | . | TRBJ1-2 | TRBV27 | CASTGGYGYTF
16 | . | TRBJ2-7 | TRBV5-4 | CASSLAGSGGTYEQYF